The clone carrying this TCR beta chain is a singleton in its sample. Germline CDR1 and CDR2: SGDLS and YYNGEE. CDR3 length: 15 residues. V was cut by 3 bases and J by 2 bases, with 13 bases left in between. This record belongs to a study of OX40 agonist ivuxolimab in advanced cancers. The table came from immunoSEQ multiplex PCR; TCRdb's copy has only in-frame clones and leaves some out. In the table there are about 11,000 clones, more than 65% of which are singletons. The TCR sequence derives from an adult with an advanced solid tumor such as melanoma, head and neck, liver or kidney cancer. The V call is TRBV9, the J call TRBJ2-3; D tentatively fits TRBD1 or TRBD2 (5 bases each). The sequencing used CD4+ or CD8+ T cells sorted from blood, collected in a trial of the OX40 agonist ivuxolimab. The CDR3 loop reads CASSAGTTYTDTQYF. CDR3 DNA sequence: TGTGCCAGCAGCGCCGGGACCACCTACACAGATACGCAGTATTTT.